Reported below is one TCR beta chain. Its matching antigen is unknown. These data are taken from a study of CD8+ T cells in alopecia areata. General study results and limits: Among the cells sequenced in scalp samples are also the resident alphabeta T cells of normal skin. Across lesional scalp, and particularly alopecia totalis/universalis, clonality surpassed that of normal scalp. It was less clear whether patients shared TCRs than it was in mice, possibly because of HLA.

V lost 3 bases and J lost 4; bases outside the gene matches: 5. The CDR3 extends over 15 amino acids. Germline values: CDR1 SQVTM, CDR2 ANQGSEA. Cell sorting on a FACSAria was used to separate CD4+ and CD8+ T cells from the PBMCs. Sequencing templates came from extracted RNA that was reverse transcribed into cDNA. Sequenced by immunoSEQ multiplex PCR; TCRdb stores in-frame clones only, minus some. The sample includes around 120,000 clones, around two fifths of them seen just once. V gene TRBV29-1 combines with J gene TRBJ2-3; TRBD2 matches at 12 bases. The clonotype comes from a human donor with alopecia areata. Sequencing was carried out using CD4+ T cells sorted from blood. The CDR3 loop reads CSVEASGRAPDTQYF. In nucleotides, the CDR3 is TGCAGCGTTGAGGCTAGCGGGAGGGCCCCAGATACGCAGTATTTT.